The TCR beta chain described here comes from a study of T cell responses to AZD1222 COVID-19 vaccine. For this clone: Its antigen is unidentified.

Germline loops: CDR1 SGHTS, CDR2 YDEGEE. V was trimmed by 0 bases and J by 3 bases, leaving 13 bases between them. This CDR3 has 17 residues. This table comes from immunoSEQ multiplex PCR, and its TCRdb copy is limited to in-frame clones, with some not included. The table lists 95,000 to 150,000 clones, roughly 87% of them singletons. Study-level points and caveats: Unmutated variant regions reportedly attract nearly half of all spike-specific TCRs. The CD4 TCRs associated with vaccination extended across spike and predominated at 160-218 and 743-854. Only a handful of AZD1222 recipients, more than five in all, had baseline seropositivity.

The chain combines TRBV5-8 with TRBJ2-6; D unresolved. This sequence originates from an adult in good health. This sample comprised peripheral blood, obtained on day 0 of AZD1222 vaccination. CDR3: CASSLVKLRDGANVLTF. CDR3 DNA: TGTGCCAGCAGCTTGGTTAAGCTAAGGGATGGGGCCAACGTCCTGACTTTC.